This TCR beta chain originates from a study of blood T cell repertoires in COVID-19. Study overall: Italy, Spain and the United States were the sources of the convalescent and acute COVID-19 samples. The analysed material was cDNA or gDNA that came from T cells, B-cell-depleted T cells, or PBMCs.

Original processing methods: Amplified reference gene primers provided the basis for estimating nucleated cell counts. Only in-frame clones appear in the TCRdb table, and some are missing; sequencing was by immunoSEQ multiplex PCR. From that table come the V and J calls and clone size; the DNA was used to work out D and trimming. In the table there are about 110,000 clones, roughly 84% of which are singletons. The CDR3 runs to 13 residues. Germline V gene data show CDR1 as SQVTM and CDR2 as ANQGSEA. Trimming shortened V by 4 bases and J by 9 bases, and 16 bases separated the two germline ends. The chain is built from TRBV29-1 and TRBJ1-3; D is perhaps TRBD1 (6 bases). This TCR was recovered from a woman in her fifties or sixties with acute or convalescent COVID-19. The sample comprised peripheral blood. The CDR3 nucleotides read TGCAGCGTTGGGACAGCCAAGGGGAGCACCATATATTTT. Amino acid sequence: CSVGTAKGSTIYF.